The 5 T cell receptor beta chains in this list originate from one sample, sequenced in a study of cytomegalovirus exposure and HLA in healthy donors. PCR primers comprised 60 Vbeta and 13 Jbeta primers. Generated by immunoSEQ multiplex PCR, the TCRdb table keeps only in-frame clones and is missing some. This sample yields about 98,000 clones, of which about four fifths are seen a single time; roughly 3.5% belongs to the top ten. The sequencing input was PBMCs. The receptor source for this set is a female donor in good health and CMV-seropositive.

This rearrangement joins TRBV6-6 to TRBJ2-1; D unresolved. Trimming took off 3 bases at V and 6 bases at J, with 12 bases between the two ends. The CDR3 extends over 14 amino acids. Per the germline V gene, CDR1 is MNHNY and CDR2 is SVGAGI (reference sequence). The CDR3 region has the DNA TGTGCCAGCAGTTATGCAGACTTAGCCAATGAGCAGTTCTTC. Protein product: CASSYADLANEQFF.

The genes are TRBV4-2 and TRBJ1-4; 9 bases line up with TRBD1. V lost 0 bases and J lost 8; bases outside the gene matches: 7. CDR3 length: 16 residues. Germline V gene data show CDR1 as LGHNA and CDR2 as YNFKEQ. CDR3 nucleotide sequence: TGTGCCAGCAGCCAAGATCTGGGACAGGGTAGGGAAAAACTGTTTTTT. This encodes CASSQDLGQGREKLFF.

The chain combines TRBV7-6 with TRBJ2-7; 7 nucleotides match TRBD2. The junction had 10 bases not matched to a gene; V was cut back by 5 bases and J by 3 bases. Germline lookup yields CDR1 SGHVS and CDR2 FNYEAQ. The CDR3 contains 15 residues. The CDR3 region has the DNA TGTGCCAGCAGCGCAAAAAGCGGGAATAGCTACGAGCAGTACTTC. Encoded protein: CASSAKSGNSYEQYF.

The rearrangement joins TRBV5-4 to TRBJ1-4; no definite D call. The CDR3 covers 14 residues. From germline, CDR1 is SGHNT and CDR2 YYREEE (reference sequence). V shed 2 bases and J shed 3 bases, with 8 bases lying between them. The CDR3 DNA sequence: TGTGCCAGCAGCTTTTTCGGGGCTAATGAAAAACTGTTTTTT. It encodes CASSFFGANEKLFF. Drawing the rest from reference TRBV5-4 and TRBJ1-4, the complete variable domain is ETGVTQSPTHLIKTRGQQVTLRCSSQSGHNTVSWYQQALGQGPQFIFQYYREEENGRGNFPPRFSGLQFPNYSSELNVNALELDDSALYLCASSFFGANEKLFFGSGTQLSVL.

This rearrangement joins TRBV29-1 to TRBJ2-1; 14 bases map to TRBD2. CDR3 length: 15 amino acids. Germline V lookup: CDR1 SQVTM, CDR2 ANQGSEA. Trimming at V came to 4 bases and at J to 9 bases, leaving 8 bases not matched to a gene. The CDR3 is CSVVPGTSGRGEQFF. As DNA, the CDR3 is TGCAGCGTTGTCCCCGGGACTAGCGGGAGAGGTGAGCAGTTCTTC.